The 8 T cell receptor beta chains below all came from one sample that was sequenced in a study of T cell responses to AZD1222 COVID-19 vaccine. The method was immunoSEQ multiplex PCR; TCRdb's version includes in-frame clones alone and lacks a portion of them. The sample yields about 180,000 clones, 80% to 90% seen once. This specimen was peripheral blood, taken on day 0 of AZD1222 vaccination. Receptors were obtained from an adult in good health.

The rearrangement uses TRBV9 and TRBJ1-2; possible D gene TRBD1, 5 bases. The CDR3 has 14 residues. Germline assignment: CDR1 SGDLS and CDR2 YYNGEE. The germline V and J ends were trimmed by 0 bases and 8 bases, with 14 bases remaining between them. The CDR3 loop reads CASSVEVGGKGYTF. CDR3 sequence (DNA): TGTGCCAGCAGCGTAGAGGTTGGGGGAAAGGGCTACACCTTC.

This clone was observed once. This sequence joins TRBV10-2 and TRBJ1-3; 7 nucleotides line up with TRBD1. The germline CDR1 and CDR2 sequences are WSHSY and SAAADI. V was pared by 6 bases and J by 2 bases, with 1 base of the junction left unmatched. The CDR3 length is 13 residues. Written as DNA, the CDR3 is TGCGCCAGCAGACAGGGGACTGGAAACACCATATATTTT. Its protein product is CASRQGTGNTIYF.

The table lists this clone with a few counts. This chain connects TRBV5-8 to TRBJ1-1, with D unclear. Germline V CDR1 and CDR2: SGHTS, YDEGEE. Deletions cut 3 bases from V and 5 bases from J, with 20 bases between. The CDR3 sequence is 16 residues long. CDR3 in amino acids: CASSSLSWGRRTEAFF. As DNA, the CDR3 is TGTGCCAGCAGCTCCCTTTCATGGGGTCGGAGAACTGAAGCTTTCTTT.

The V call is TRBV4-1, the J call TRBJ2-1; 8 positions match TRBD2. V shed 4 bases and J 8 bases; nucleotides not matched to a gene: 16. CDR1 and CDR2 from the germline V gene are MGHRA and YSYEKL. The CDR3 is 17 amino acids. DNA for the CDR3: TGCGCCAGCAGCCGCCTTACTCGGGAGGGCCTTTCATATGAGCAGTTCTTC. Encoded protein: CASSRLTREGLSYEQFF.

The J gene is TRBJ2-3, the V gene TRBV6-5; unclear D gene. Germline V CDR1 and CDR2: MNHEY, SVGAGI. The CDR3 length is 12 residues. Trimming shortened V by 6 bases and J by 7 bases, and 11 bases separated the two germline ends. The CDR3 DNA sequence: TGTGCCAGCAGACCACGTGGGAATACGCAGTATTTT. It specifies CASRPRGNTQYF.

V is TRBV9 and J is TRBJ2-1; D might be TRBD1 or TRBD2, each matching 5 bases. CDR1 is SGDLS and CDR2 is YYNGEE in the germline V gene. CDR3 length equals 12 residues. The ends were cut back, 2 bases at V and 10 bases at J, with 10 bases in the middle. The CDR3 DNA is TGTGCCAGCAGCGTTGAAGGGGACGAGCAGTTCTTC. Protein product: CASSVEGDEQFF.

The rearrangement links TRBV5-5 to TRBJ2-1, with TRBD1 matching over 9 bases. Trimming took 4 bases from V and 6 from J; bases not matched to a gene: 5. The length of the CDR3 is 14 residues. Germline-derived CDR1 and CDR2 are SGHKS and YYEKEE (reference sequence). CDR3 in amino acids: CASSLDRGVNEQFF. As DNA, the CDR3 is TGTGCCAGCAGCCTGGACAGGGGTGTCAATGAGCAGTTCTTC.

The V call is TRBV7-2, the J call TRBJ2-5, with D unresolved. This CDR3 has 11 residues. CDR1 is SGHTA, CDR2 FQGNSA, per germline. V dropped 4 bases and J dropped 8 bases, with 8 bases sitting between them. CDR3 protein: CASSSLGTQYF. The CDR3 DNA follows: TGTGCCAGCAGCTCCTTGGGAACCCAGTACTTC.